This TCR beta chain stems from a study of regulatory and conventional T cells in RAG deficiency. Study findings and constraints: Compared with controls, unique Treg TCR beta sequences dropped roughly 100-fold in Omenn syndrome and CID/AS.

CDR3 length: 14 residues. V shed 3 bases and J shed 8 bases, with 14 bases lying between them. Germline CDR1 SGHNT, CDR2 YENEEA. The protocol was immunoSEQ multiplex PCR, while the TCRdb copy is restricted to in-frame clones and leaves out a portion. The data hold 8,500 or so clones, with around 84% observed a single time. This clone was recorded only once. Its target is not known. The same sample was also used in a study of regulatory T cells. From that study: Primers: 52 TRBV forward and 13 TRBJ reverse.

Sequencing was carried out using CD8+ T cells sorted from blood. This sequence joins TRBV11-3 and TRBJ2-1; D call uncertain. The TCR sequence derives from a human donor in good health. The CDR3 loop reads CASSLRLLPHEQFF. In nucleotides, the CDR3 is TGTGCCAGCAGCTTGAGATTATTACCCCATGAGCAGTTCTTC.